A single sample gave rise to the 23 T cell receptor beta chains below, sequenced in a study of graft-versus-host responses after intestinal transplantation. Measured with immunoSEQ multiplex PCR; TCRdb has only the in-frame clones, and not every one. The data contain 35,000 to 45,000 clones, 90% to 95% of them singletons. Which antigens these TCRs recognize remains unknown. The sample was unstimulated CD8+ T cells sorted from spleen or lymph node cells, taken before transplant. The receptors stem from a human donor who was the organ donor for an intestinal transplant.

V usage is TRBV2 and J usage is TRBJ1-3, with D tentatively TRBD1 (5 bases). Germline CDR1 is SNHLY and CDR2 is FYNNEI. Trimming removed 11 bases at V and 0 bases at J, with 14 bases between. The CDR3 loop spans 14 amino acids. The CDR3 spells CAVQVFNSGNTIYF. The CDR3 DNA is TGTGCCGTACAGGTTTTCAACTCTGGAAACACCATATATTTT.

The chain couples TRBV7-9 to TRBJ2-4; TRBD1 agrees at 9 bases. In germline, CDR1 is SEHNR, CDR2 FQNEAQ (reference sequence). This CDR3 has 15 amino acids. Trimming took 4 bases from V and 6 from J; bases not matched to a gene: 7. The CDR3 coding sequence is TGTGCCAGCAGCTCAGTTATGGGACAGGGAAACATTCAGTACTTC. The encoded protein is CASSSVMGQGNIQYF. The full variable domain, rest sourced from reference TRBV7-9 and TRBJ2-4, is DTGVSQNPRHKITKRGQNVTFRCDPISEHNRLYWYRQTLGQGPEFLTYFQNEAQLEKSRLLSDRFSAERPKGSFSTLEIQRTEQGDSAMYLCASSSVMGQGNIQYFGAGTRLSVL.

With respect to this clone: Sequence at one end of the junction differs from germline and may be a read error. This specimen includes other DNA sequences encoding the same CDR3. V is TRBV13 and J is TRBJ2-1; perhaps TRBD1 as D (6 bases). CDR3 length: 15 residues. The V gene's germline CDR1 is PRHDT and CDR2 FYEKMQ (reference sequence). CDR3 sequence reads: CASSLGRGGWNEQFF. The CDR3 region has the DNA TGTGCCAGCAGTTTAGGCAGGGGCGGTTGGAATGAGCAGTTCTTC.

J is TRBJ2-1 and V is TRBV4-2; a weak D match, TRBD2 (6 bases). Germline V gene data show CDR1 as LGHNA and CDR2 as YNFKEQ. The ends were cut back, 3 bases at V and 3 bases at J, with 12 bases in the middle. The CDR3 is 15 amino acids. CDR3 coding DNA: TGTGCCAGCAGCCAGACGTGGGGGGACTACAATGAGCAGTTCTTC. This sequence encodes CASSQTWGDYNEQFF.

V and J are TRBV21-1 and TRBJ2-3; the table's D call of TRBD2 was not tested on the DNA. TRBV21-1 is noted as a pseudogene. This CDR3 has 17 residues. For the CDR3, the DNA is TGTGCCAGCAGCAAAGAGGCGTGGACTAGCGTGGCAGATACGCAGTATTTT. This encodes CASSKEAWTSVADTQYF.

The gene calls are TRBV6-6 and TRBJ1-1; tentatively, D is TRBD1 (5 bases). Trimming cost V 1 base and J 5 bases, with 17 bases left between them. From germline, CDR1 is MNHNY and CDR2 SVGAGI (reference sequence). CDR3 length: 16 amino acids. CDR3 sequence: CASSYYLGERVTEAFF. The CDR3 nucleotides read TGTGCCAGCAGTTACTATTTGGGGGAAAGGGTAACTGAAGCTTTCTTT.

This chain joins TRBV28 and TRBJ1-5; D possibly corresponds to TRBD1 (6 bases). Germline V gene data show CDR1 as MDHEN and CDR2 as SYDVKM. The V gene lost 5 bases and the J gene lost 6 bases, with 29 bases spanning the gap. The CDR3 runs 19 residues. The CDR3 DNA reads TGTGCCAGCAGTCCCTTGGGGGGTTTTGGGGGCGCAAAGACTCAGCCCCAGCATTTT. Translation: CASSPLGGFGGAKTQPQHF.

The chain is built from TRBV27 and TRBJ2-7; TRBD2 is a possible D gene (5 bases). V shed 4 bases and J shed 0 bases, with 10 bases lying between them. Germline V CDR1 and CDR2: MNHEY, SMNVEV (reference sequence). The CDR3 runs 14 residues. CDR3 in DNA: TGTGCCAGCAGTTCGACTAATCCCTCCTACGAGCAGTACTTC. It translates to CASSSTNPSYEQYF.

This chain uses TRBV4-3 with TRBJ2-7; 7 bases align to TRBD1. Germline values: CDR1 LGHNA, CDR2 YSLEER. Trimming at V came to 0 bases and at J to 2 bases, leaving 7 bases not matched to a gene. The CDR3 is 16 residues long. Written as DNA, the CDR3 is TGCGCCAGCAGCCAAGATCGAATAGGGGGCGCCTACGAGCAGTACTTC. Its protein is CASSQDRIGGAYEQYF.

The chain links TRBV6-4 to TRBJ2-2; D gene unclear. Germline values: CDR1 MRHNA, CDR2 SNTAGT. This CDR3 has 13 amino acids. Trimming took off 0 bases at V and 5 bases at J, with 4 bases between the two ends. DNA of the CDR3: TGTGCCAGCAGTGACTCGACAACCGGGGAGCTGTTTTTT. Its translation is CASSDSTTGELFF.

The chain's CDR3 is CASSLGPGVNEKLFF. As DNA, the CDR3 is TGTGCCAGCAGCTTAGGCCCTGGAGTTAATGAAAAACTGTTTTTT. The rearrangement joins TRBV7-9 to TRBJ1-4; D uncertain. The V and J ends lost 1 base and 4 bases respectively, with 10 bases between them. This CDR3 has 15 amino acids. Germline V gene data show CDR1 as SEHNR and CDR2 as FQNEAQ (reference sequence).

This clone was counted a single time. J is TRBJ2-1 and V is TRBV19; TRBD2 is a possible D gene (5 bases). The CDR3 totals 14 residues. The V gene lost 5 bases and the J gene lost 2 bases, with 10 bases spanning the gap. Germline V CDR1 and CDR2: LNHDA, SQIVND (reference sequence). CDR3 amino acids: CASSRGSPYNEQFF. The CDR3 DNA follows: TGTGCCAGTAGTCGGGGATCTCCCTACAATGAGCAGTTCTTC.

The genes are TRBV13 and TRBJ2-1, with TRBD2 matching 8 bases. The CDR3 contains 16 residues. V lost 8 bases and J lost 0; bases outside the gene matches: 9. Germline lookup yields CDR1 PRHDT and CDR2 FYEKMQ (reference sequence). The CDR3 nucleotides read TGTGCCAGCTCAGCATTAGGGACTAGCTCCTACAATGAGCAGTTCTTC. As protein: CASSALGTSSYNEQFF.

The chain joins TRBV7-2 to TRBJ1-2; no definite D call. The V and J ends lost 1 base and 0 bases respectively, with 9 bases between them. The germline V gene has CDR1 SGHTA and CDR2 FQGNSA. The CDR3 has 15 amino acids. CDR3 nucleotides: TGTGCCAGCAGCTTAGGCGGCGCAACTAACTATGGCTACACCTTC. It yields the protein CASSLGGATNYGYTF.

V is TRBV7-9 and J is TRBJ2-2, with 7 bases fitting TRBD2. V shed 8 bases, J shed 5 bases, and the junction held 8 bases outside the gene matches. Germline-derived CDR1 and CDR2 are SEHNR and FQNEAQ (reference sequence). This CDR3 has 14 residues. The CDR3 is CASARMGGTGELFF. The CDR3 DNA reads as TGTGCCAGCGCCCGAATGGGGGGGACCGGGGAGCTGTTTTTT.

V is TRBV7-8 and J is TRBJ2-5; D is uncertain. Germline-derived CDR1 and CDR2 are SGHVS and FQNEAQ. This CDR3 has 14 amino acids. Trimming stripped 5 bases from V and 4 bases from J, with 14 bases between. The CDR3 sequence: CASSPELEGETQYF. The CDR3 region has the DNA TGTGCCAGCAGCCCTGAGTTGGAAGGAGAGACCCAGTACTTC.

The rearrangement joins TRBV7-6 to TRBJ2-7, with D possibly TRBD2 on 6 matching bases. Trimming shortened V by 0 bases and J by 2 bases, and 11 bases separated the two germline ends. The CDR3 loop spans 15 amino acids. Germline CDR1 is SGHVS and CDR2 is FNYEAQ. CDR3 residues: CASSLAAGGTYEQYF. CDR3 coding DNA: TGTGCCAGCAGCTTAGCAGCCGGGGGAACCTACGAGCAGTACTTC.

This chain links TRBV4-1 with TRBJ1-3; D is unresolved. V lost 5 bases and J 4 bases, leaving 18 bases between the germline ends. Germline CDR1 is MGHRA and CDR2 is YSYEKL. This CDR3 region has 16 residues. Written as DNA, the CDR3 is TGCGCCAGCAGCTTCTTCCCCCCTAGATCAGGAAACACCATATATTTT. This translates into CASSFFPPRSGNTIYF.

This clone has a single count. The J gene is TRBJ2-7, the V gene TRBV4-2, with 7 nucleotides matching TRBD2. This CDR3 has 14 amino acids. The V gene's germline CDR1 is LGHNA and CDR2 YNFKEQ. V trimming: 4 bases; J trimming: 2 bases; junction bases outside the gene matches: 5. CDR3 in DNA: TGTGCCAGCAGCCCGGGACTAACAACCTACGAGCAGTACTTC. Residues: CASSPGLTTYEQYF.

J is TRBJ2-6 and V is TRBV5-1; D not certain. The CDR3 contains 15 residues. Germline V gene data show CDR1 as SGHRS and CDR2 as YFSETQ. Trimming pared 0 bases from V and 2 bases from J, leaving 6 bases between. CDR3 residues: CASSLVGTGANVLTF. CDR3 DNA sequence: TGCGCCAGCAGCTTGGTTGGTACTGGGGCCAACGTCCTGACTTTC. The whole variable domain, filled in from reference TRBV5-1 and TRBJ2-6, reads KAGVTQTPRYLIKTRGQQVTLSCSPISGHRSVSWYQQTPGQGLQFLFEYFSETQRNKGNFPGRFSGRQFSNSRSEMNVSTLELGDSALYLCASSLVGTGANVLTFGAGSRLTVL.

This rearrangement joins TRBV4-1 to TRBJ2-7; D remains ambiguous. The length of the CDR3 is 15 residues. Germline V gene lookup returns CDR1 MGHRA and CDR2 YSYEKL. V was cut by 2 bases and J by 2 bases, with 13 bases left in between. CDR3 amino acids: CASSQSTVRPYEQYF. The CDR3 DNA follows: TGCGCCAGCAGCCAATCGACCGTACGGCCCTACGAGCAGTACTTC.

The CDR3 DNA is TGCGCCAGCAGCCCAAGACAGAGAACTGGAAACACCATATATTTT. Translation gives CASSPRQRTGNTIYF. The chain joins TRBV4-1 to TRBJ1-3; TRBD1 is a possible D gene (5 bases). The germline V gene has CDR1 MGHRA and CDR2 YSYEKL. The CDR3 has 15 amino acids. V lost 4 bases to trimming and J lost 2 bases, with 12 bases between them.

This clone occurred once. This chain uses TRBV11-2 with TRBJ2-3, with D maybe TRBD2 (6 bases). CDR1 is SGHAT and CDR2 is FQNNGV in the germline V gene. The CDR3 has 14 residues. Trimming shortened V by 1 base and J by 2 bases, and 7 bases separated the two germline ends. Here the CDR3 reads CASSLGGATDTQYF. The CDR3 bases are TGTGCCAGCAGCTTAGGCGGGGCCACAGATACGCAGTATTTT. Full variable domain (outside the CDR3, taken from reference TRBV11-2 and TRBJ2-3): EAGVAQSPRYKIIEKRQSVAFWCNPISGHATLYWYQQILGQGPKLLIQFQNNGVVDDSQLPKDRFSAERLKGVDSTLKIQPAKLEDSAVYLCASSLGGATDTQYFGPGTRLTVL.